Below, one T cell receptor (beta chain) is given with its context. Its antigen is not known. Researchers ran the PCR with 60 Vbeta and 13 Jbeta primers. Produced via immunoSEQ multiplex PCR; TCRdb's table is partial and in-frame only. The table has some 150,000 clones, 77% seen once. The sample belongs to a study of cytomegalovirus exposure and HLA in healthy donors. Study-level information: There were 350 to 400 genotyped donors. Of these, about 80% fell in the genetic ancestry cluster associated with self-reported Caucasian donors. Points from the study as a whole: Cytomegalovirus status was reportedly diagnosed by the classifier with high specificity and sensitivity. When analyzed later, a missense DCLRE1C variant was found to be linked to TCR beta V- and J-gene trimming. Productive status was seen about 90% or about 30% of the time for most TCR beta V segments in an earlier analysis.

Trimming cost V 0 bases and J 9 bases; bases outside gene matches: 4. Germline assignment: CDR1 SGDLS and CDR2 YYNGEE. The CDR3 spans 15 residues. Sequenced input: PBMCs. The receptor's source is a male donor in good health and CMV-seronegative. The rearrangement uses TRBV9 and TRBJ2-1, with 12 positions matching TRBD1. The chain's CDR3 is CASSVEGQGAGEQFF. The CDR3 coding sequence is TGTGCCAGCAGCGTAGAGGGACAGGGGGCCGGTGAGCAGTTCTTC.